The T cell receptor beta chain under discussion was sequenced for a study of cytotoxic CD8 clonotypes in ibrutinib-treated CLL. Whole-study context: The patient breakdown showed under 12 relapsed/refractory and some 16 treatment-naive cases, with 17 to 18 IGHV unmutated.

The V gene's germline CDR1 is LNHDA and CDR2 SQIVND (reference sequence). The CDR3 contains 13 residues. Sequenced by immunoSEQ multiplex PCR; TCRdb stores in-frame clones only, minus some. The sample contains 110,000 to 150,000 clones, roughly three quarters of which appear only once. Concerning this clone: A junction end diverges from the germline sequence, so it may reflect a read error.

The chain employs TRBV19 and TRBJ2-2; weak D call: TRBD2 (5 bases). The receptor was derived from a human donor with chronic lymphocytic leukemia. The sequencing here drew on PBMCs, taken after 24 months of ibrutinib treatment. CDR3 protein: CASQPLGGRGAVF. In nucleotides, the CDR3 is TGTGCCAGTCAACCCCTGGGCGGCCGGGGAGCTGTTTTT.